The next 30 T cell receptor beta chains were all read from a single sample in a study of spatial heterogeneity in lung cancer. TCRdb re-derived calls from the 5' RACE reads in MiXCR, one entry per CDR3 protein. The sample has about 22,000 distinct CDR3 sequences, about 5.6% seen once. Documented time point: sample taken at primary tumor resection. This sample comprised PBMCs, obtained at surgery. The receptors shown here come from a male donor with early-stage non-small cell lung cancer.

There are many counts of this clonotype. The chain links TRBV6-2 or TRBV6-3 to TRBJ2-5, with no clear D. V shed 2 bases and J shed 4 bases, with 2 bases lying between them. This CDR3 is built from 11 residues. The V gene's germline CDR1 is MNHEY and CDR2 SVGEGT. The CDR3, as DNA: TGTGCCAGCAGTTACGGAGAGACCCAGTACTTC. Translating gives CASSYGETQYF.

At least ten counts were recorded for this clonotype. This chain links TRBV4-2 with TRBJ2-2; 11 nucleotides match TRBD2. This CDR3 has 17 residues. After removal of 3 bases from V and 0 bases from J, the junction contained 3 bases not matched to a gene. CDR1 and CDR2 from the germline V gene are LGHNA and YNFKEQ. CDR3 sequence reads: CASSQGLADANTGELFF. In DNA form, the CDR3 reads TGTGCCAGCAGCCAGGGACTAGCGGACGCGAACACCGGGGAGCTGTTTTTT.

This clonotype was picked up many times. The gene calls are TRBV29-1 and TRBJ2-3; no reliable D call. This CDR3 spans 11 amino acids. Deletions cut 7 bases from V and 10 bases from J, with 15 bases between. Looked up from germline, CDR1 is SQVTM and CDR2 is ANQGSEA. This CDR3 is CSGTLLRAQYF. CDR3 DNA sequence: TGCAGCGGAACCCTTCTTAGGGCGCAGTATTTT.

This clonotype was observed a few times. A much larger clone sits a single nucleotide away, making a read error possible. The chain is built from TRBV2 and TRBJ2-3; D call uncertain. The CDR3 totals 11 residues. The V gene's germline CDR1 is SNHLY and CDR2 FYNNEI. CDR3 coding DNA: TGTGTCAGCAGTGAGACAGATACGCAGTATTTT. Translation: CVSSETDTQYF.

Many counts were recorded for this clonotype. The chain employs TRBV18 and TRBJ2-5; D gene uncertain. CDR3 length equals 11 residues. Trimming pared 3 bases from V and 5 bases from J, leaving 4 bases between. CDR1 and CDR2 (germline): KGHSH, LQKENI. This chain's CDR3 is CASSPGETQYF. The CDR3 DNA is TGTGCCAGCTCACCCGGGGAGACCCAGTACTTC.

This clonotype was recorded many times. As DNA, the CDR3 is TGTGCCAGCAGCTTAGAGCTCAGACCTTACGAGCAGTACTTC. Protein product: CASSLELRPYEQYF. This rearrangement joins TRBV7-6 to TRBJ2-7; D gene uncertain. Looked up from germline, CDR1 is SGHVS and CDR2 is FNYEAQ. The V end was cut by 1 base, the J end by 4 bases, with 11 bases between. The CDR3 runs 14 residues.

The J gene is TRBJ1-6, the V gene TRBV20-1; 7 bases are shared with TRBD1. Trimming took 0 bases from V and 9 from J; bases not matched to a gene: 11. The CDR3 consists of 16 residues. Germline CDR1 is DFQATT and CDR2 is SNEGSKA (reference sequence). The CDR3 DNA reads TGCAGTGCTAGAGAGAGCCCCGCAGGGGGTGGTTCACCCCTCCACTTT. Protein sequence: CSARESPAGGGSPLHF.

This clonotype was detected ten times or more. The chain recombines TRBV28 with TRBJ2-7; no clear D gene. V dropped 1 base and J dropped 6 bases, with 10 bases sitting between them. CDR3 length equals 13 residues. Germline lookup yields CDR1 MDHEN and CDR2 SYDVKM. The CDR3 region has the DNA TGTGCCAGCAGTTTATACCGTACCCCCGAGCAGTACTTC. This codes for CASSLYRTPEQYF.

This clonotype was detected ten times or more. The CDR3 is CASSAWTGSYSPLHF. The CDR3 DNA follows: TGTGCCAGCAGCGCGTGGACAGGGTCCTATTCACCCCTCCACTTT. This rearrangement joins TRBV7-8 to TRBJ1-6; 8 bases are a match to TRBD1. CDR3 length equals 15 residues. The trim removed 5 bases at V and 8 bases at J, leaving 8 bases unmatched. CDR1 and CDR2 (germline): SGHVS, FQNEAQ.

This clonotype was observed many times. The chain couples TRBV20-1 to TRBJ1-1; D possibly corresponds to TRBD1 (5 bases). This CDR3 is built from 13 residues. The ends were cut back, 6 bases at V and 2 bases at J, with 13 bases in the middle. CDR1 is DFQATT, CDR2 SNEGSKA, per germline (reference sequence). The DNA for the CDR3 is TGCAGTGCCCGGGGACTGTATAACACTGAAGCTTTCTTT. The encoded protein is CSARGLYNTEAFF.

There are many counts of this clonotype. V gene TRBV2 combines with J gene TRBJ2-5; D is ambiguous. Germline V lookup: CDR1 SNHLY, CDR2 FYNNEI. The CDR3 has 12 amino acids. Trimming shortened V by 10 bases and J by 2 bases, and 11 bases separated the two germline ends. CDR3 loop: CATPRGQETQYF. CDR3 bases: TGTGCCACCCCTAGAGGTCAAGAGACCCAGTACTTC.

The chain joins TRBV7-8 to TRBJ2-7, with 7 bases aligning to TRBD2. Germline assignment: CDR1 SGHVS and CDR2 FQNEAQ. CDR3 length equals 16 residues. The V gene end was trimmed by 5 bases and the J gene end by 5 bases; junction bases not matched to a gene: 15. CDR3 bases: TGTGCCAGCAGCATCCGACCCCGGGCTAGCGGTGACGAGCAGTACTTC. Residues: CASSIRPRASGDEQYF.

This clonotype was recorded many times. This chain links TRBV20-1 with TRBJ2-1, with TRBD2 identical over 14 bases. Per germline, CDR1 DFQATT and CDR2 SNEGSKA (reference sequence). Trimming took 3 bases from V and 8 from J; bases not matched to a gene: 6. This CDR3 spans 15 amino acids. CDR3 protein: CSASRLAGGGDEQFF. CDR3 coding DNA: TGCAGTGCTAGCAGACTAGCGGGAGGGGGTGATGAGCAGTTCTTC.

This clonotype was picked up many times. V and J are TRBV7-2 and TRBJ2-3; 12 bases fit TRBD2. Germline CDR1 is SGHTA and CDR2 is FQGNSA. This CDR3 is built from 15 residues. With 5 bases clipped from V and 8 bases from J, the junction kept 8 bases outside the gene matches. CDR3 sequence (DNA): TGTGCCAGCAGCCCGACTAGCGGGAGTGTTGTTACGCAGTATTTT. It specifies CASSPTSGSVVTQYF.

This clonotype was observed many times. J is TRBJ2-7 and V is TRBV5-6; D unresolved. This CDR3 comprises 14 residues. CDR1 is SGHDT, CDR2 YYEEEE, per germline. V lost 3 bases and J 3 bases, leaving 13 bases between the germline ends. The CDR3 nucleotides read TGTGCCAGCAGCTGGCTAGGCTTTGACTACGAGCAGTACTTC. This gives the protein CASSWLGFDYEQYF.

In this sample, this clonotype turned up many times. The chain's CDR3 is CASSAKGVISNEQFF. The CDR3 DNA sequence: TGTGCCAGCAGTGCGAAGGGAGTAATCAGCAATGAGCAGTTCTTC. The V call is TRBV7-2, the J call TRBJ2-1; tentatively, D is TRBD2 (5 bases). The CDR3 has 15 amino acids. Trimming cost V 6 bases and J 6 bases, with 18 bases left between them. Looked up from germline, CDR1 is SGHTA and CDR2 is FQGNSA. Full variable domain (remainder filled in from reference TRBV7-2 and TRBJ2-1): GAGVSQSPSNKVTEKGKDVELRCDPISGHTALYWYRQSLGQGLEFLIYFQGNSAPDKSGLPSDRFSAERTGGSVSTLTIQRTQQEDSAVYLCASSAKGVISNEQFFGPGTRLTVL.

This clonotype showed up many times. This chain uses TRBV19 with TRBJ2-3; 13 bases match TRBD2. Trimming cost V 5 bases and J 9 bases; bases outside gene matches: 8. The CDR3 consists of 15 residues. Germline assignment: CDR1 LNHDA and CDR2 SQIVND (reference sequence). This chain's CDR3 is CASSWTSGRGDTQYF. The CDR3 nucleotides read TGTGCCAGTAGTTGGACTAGCGGGAGAGGAGACACGCAGTATTTT.

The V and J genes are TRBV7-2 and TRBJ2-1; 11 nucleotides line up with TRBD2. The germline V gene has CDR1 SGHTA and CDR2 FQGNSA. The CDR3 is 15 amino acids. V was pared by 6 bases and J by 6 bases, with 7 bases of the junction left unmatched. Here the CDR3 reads CASRIGGTSGNEQFF. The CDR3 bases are TGTGCCAGCAGGATCGGGGGGACTAGCGGCAATGAGCAGTTCTTC.

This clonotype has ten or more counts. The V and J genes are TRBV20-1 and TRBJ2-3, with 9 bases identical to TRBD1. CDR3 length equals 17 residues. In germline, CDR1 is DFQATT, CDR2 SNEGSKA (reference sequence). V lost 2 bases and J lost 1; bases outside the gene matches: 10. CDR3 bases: TGCAGTGCTAGAATTTGGACAGGGGTATCGGGCACAGATACGCAGTATTTT. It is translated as CSARIWTGVSGTDTQYF.

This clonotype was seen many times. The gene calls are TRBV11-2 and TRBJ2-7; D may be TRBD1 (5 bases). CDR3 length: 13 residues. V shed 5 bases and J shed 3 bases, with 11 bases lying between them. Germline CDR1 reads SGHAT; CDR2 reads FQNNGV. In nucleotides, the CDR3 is TGTGCCAGCAGCGGACAAAGCTTCTACGAGCAGTACTTC. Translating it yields CASSGQSFYEQYF.

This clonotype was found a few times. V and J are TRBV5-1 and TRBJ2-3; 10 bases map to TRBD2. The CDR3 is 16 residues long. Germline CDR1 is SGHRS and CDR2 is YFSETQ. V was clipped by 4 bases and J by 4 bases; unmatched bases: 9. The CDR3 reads CASSQSGRAGADTQYF. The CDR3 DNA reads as TGCGCCAGCAGCCAGAGCGGGAGGGCCGGGGCAGATACGCAGTATTTT.

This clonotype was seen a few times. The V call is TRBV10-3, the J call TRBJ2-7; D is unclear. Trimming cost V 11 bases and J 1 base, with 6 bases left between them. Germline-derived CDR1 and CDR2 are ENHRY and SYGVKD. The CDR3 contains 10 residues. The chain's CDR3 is CAVGSYEQYF. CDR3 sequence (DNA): TGTGCCGTTGGGTCCTACGAGCAGTACTTC.

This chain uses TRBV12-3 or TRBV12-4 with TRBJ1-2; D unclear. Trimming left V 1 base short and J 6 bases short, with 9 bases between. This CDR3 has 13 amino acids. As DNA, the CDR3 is TGTGCCAGCAGTTTAGGTGTGAACGATGGCTACACCTTC. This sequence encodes CASSLGVNDGYTF.

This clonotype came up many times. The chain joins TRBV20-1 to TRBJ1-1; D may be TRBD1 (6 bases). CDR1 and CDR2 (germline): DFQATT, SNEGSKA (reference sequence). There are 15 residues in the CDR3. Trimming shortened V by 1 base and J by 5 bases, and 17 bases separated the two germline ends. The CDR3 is CSARVGGGVGTEAFF. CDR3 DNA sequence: TGCAGTGCTAGAGTGGGCGGGGGCGTGGGGACTGAAGCTTTCTTT.

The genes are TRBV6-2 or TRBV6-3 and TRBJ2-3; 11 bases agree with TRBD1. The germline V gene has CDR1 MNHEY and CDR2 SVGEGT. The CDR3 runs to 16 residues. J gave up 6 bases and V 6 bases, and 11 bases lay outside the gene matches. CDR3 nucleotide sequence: TGTGCCAGCAGCCCGGGACAGGGGGTTTTGACGGATACGCAGTATTTT. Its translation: CASSPGQGVLTDTQYF.

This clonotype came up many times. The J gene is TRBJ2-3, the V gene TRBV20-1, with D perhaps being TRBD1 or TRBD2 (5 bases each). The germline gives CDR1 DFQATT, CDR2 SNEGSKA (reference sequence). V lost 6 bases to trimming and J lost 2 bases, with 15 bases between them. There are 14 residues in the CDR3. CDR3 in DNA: TGCAGTGCCTACGGGACCCAAGACACAGATACGCAGTATTTT. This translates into CSAYGTQDTDTQYF.

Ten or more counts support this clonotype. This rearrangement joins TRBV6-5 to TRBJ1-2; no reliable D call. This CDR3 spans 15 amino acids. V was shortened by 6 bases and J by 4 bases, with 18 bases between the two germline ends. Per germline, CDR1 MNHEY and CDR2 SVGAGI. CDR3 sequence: CASSVGWETVYGYTF. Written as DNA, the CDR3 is TGTGCCAGCAGCGTGGGTTGGGAAACTGTCTATGGCTACACCTTC.

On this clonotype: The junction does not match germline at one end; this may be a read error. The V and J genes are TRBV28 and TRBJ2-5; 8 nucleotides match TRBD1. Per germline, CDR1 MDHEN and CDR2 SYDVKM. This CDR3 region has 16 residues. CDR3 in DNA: TGTACCAGCAGTTCACGAGGGACAGGCCCACAAGAGACCCAGTACTTC. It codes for CTSSSRGTGPQETQYF.

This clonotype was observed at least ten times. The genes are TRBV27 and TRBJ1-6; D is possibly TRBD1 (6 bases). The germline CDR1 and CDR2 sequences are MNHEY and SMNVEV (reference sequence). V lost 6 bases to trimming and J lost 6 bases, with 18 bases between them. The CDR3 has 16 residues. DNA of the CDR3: TGTGCCAGCAGCCTACTCCCGACAGGAGCTAATTCACCCCTCCACTTT. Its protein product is CASSLLPTGANSPLHF.

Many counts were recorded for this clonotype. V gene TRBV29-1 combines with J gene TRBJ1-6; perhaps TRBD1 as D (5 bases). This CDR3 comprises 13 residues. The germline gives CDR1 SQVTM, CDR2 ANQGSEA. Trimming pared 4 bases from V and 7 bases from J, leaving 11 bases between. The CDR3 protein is CSVGEGRNSPLHF. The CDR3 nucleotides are TGCAGCGTTGGAGAGGGGAGGAATTCACCCCTCCACTTT.